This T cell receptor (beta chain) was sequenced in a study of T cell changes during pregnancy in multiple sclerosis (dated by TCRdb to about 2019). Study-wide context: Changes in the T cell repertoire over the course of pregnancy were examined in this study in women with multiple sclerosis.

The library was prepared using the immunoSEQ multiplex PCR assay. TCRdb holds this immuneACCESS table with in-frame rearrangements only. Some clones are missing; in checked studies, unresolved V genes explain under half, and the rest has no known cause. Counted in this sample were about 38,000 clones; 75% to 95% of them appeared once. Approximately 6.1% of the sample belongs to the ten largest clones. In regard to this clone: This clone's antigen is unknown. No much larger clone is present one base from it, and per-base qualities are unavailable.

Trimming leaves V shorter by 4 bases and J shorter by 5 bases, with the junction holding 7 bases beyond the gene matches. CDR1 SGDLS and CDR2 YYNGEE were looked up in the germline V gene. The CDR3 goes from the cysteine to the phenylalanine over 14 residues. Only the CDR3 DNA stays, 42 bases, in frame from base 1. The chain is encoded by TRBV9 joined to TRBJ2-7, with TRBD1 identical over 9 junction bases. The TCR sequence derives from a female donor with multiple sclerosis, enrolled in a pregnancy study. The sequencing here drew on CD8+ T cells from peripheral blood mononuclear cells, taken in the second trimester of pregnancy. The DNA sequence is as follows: TGTGCCAGCAGCATGGGACAGGGAGGCAACGAGCAGTACTTC. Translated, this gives CASSMGQGGNEQYF.